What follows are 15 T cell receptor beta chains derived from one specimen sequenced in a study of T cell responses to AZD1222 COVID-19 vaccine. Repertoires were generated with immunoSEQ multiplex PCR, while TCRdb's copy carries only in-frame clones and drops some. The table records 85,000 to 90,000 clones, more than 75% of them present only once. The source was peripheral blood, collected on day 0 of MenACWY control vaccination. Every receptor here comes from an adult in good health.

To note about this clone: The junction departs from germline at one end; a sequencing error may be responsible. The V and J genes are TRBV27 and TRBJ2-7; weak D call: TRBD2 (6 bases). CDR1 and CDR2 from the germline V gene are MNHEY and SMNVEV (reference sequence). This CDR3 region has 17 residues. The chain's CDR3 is CASSLSTSGYHSYEQYF. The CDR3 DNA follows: TGTGCCAGCAGTCTATCGACCAGCGGGTACCACTCCTACGAGCAGTACTTC.

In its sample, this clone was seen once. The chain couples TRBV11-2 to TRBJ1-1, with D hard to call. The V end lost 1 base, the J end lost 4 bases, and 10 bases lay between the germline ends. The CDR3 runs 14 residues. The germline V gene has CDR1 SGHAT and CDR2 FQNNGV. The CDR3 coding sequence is TGTGCCAGCAGCTTAGGGGGAGTGTCCACTGAAGCTTTCTTT. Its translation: CASSLGGVSTEAFF.

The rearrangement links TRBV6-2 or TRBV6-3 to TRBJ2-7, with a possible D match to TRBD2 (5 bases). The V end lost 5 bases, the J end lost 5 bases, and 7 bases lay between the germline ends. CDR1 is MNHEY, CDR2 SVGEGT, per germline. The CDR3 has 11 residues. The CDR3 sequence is CASSERNEQYF. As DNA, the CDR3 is TGTGCCAGCAGTGAGCGGAACGAGCAGTACTTC.

The CDR3 nucleotides read TGTGCCAGCAGTGCCCTGGGGGGATCGAACACCGGGGAGCTGTTTTTT. It specifies CASSALGGSNTGELFF. This chain joins TRBV2 and TRBJ2-2; D might be TRBD2 (6 bases). CDR3 length: 16 residues. In germline, CDR1 is SNHLY, CDR2 FYNNEI. V was pared by 4 bases and J by 0 bases, with 12 bases between.

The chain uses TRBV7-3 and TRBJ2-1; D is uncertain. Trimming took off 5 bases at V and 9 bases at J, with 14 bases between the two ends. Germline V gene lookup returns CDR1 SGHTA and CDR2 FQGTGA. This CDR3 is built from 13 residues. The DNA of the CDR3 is TGTGCCAGCAGCGTGATTCGATGGGGTGAGCAGTTCTTC. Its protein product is CASSVIRWGEQFF. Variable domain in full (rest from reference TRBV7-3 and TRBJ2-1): GAGVSQTPSNKVTEKGKYVELRCDPISGHTALYWYRQSLGQGPEFLIYFQGTGAADDSGLPNDRFFAVRPEGSVSTLKIQRTERGDSAVYLCASSVIRWGEQFFGPGTRLTVL.

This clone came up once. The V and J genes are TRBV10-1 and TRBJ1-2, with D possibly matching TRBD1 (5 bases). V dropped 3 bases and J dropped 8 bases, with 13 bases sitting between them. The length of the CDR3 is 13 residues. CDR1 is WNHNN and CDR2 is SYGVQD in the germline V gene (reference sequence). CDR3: CASSDESGKGYTF. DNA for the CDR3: TGCGCCAGCAGTGATGAATCAGGGAAGGGCTACACCTTC.

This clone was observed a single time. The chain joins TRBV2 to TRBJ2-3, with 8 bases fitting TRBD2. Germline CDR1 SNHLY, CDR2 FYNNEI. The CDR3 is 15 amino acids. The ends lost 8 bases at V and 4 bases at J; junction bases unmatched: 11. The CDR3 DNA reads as TGTGCCAGCGGGTTTGCGGCGGGAGGCCCAGATACGCAGTATTTT. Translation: CASGFAAGGPDTQYF.

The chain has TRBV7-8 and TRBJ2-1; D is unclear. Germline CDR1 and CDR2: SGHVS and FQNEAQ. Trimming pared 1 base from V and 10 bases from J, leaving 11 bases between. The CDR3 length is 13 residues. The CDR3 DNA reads TGTGCCAGCAGCTTAGGCCCGGCATTCGAGCAGTTCTTC. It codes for CASSLGPAFEQFF.

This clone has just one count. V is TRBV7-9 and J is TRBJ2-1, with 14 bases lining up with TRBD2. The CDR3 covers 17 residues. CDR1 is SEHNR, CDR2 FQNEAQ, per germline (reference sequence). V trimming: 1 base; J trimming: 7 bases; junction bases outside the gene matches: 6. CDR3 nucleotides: TGTGCCAGCAGCTTAGATGGGACTAGCGGGAGACAGAATGAGCAGTTCTTC. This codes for CASSLDGTSGRQNEQFF.

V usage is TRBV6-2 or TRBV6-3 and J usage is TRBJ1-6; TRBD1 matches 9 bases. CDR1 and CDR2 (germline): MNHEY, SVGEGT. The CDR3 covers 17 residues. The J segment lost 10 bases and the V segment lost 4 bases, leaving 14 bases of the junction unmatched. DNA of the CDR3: TGTGCCAGCAGTTCCGGGACAGGGATTGGGTTTCGGTCACCCCTCCACTTT. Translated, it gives CASSSGTGIGFRSPLHF.

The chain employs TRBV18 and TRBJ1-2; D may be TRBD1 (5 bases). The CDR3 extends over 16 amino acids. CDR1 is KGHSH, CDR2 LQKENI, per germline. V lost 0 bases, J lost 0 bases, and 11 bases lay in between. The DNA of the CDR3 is TGTGCCAGCTCACCACCAGGGGTCTTGTCTAACTATGGCTACACCTTC. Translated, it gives CASSPPGVLSNYGYTF.

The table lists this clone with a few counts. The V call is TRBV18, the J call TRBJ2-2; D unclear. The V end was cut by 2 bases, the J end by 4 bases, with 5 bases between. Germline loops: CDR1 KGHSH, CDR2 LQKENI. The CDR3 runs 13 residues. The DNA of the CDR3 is TGTGCCAGCTCACCAGCCACCACCGGGGAGCTGTTTTTT. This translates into CASSPATTGELFF.

For the CDR3, the DNA is TGTGCCAGCAGTGAAGGGAGACACCGCTATGGCTACACCTTC. Protein: CASSEGRHRYGYTF. V and J are TRBV6-1 and TRBJ1-2; D is unclear. The CDR3 is made up of 14 amino acids. Germline CDR1 MNHNS, CDR2 SASEGT. Trimming pared 1 base from V and 4 bases from J, leaving 10 bases between.

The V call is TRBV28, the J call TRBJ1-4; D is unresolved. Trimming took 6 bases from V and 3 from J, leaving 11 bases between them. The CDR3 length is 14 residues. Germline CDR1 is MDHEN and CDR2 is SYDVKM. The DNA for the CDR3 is TGTGCCAGCAGCCACAGACGGTCTAATGAAAAACTGTTTTTT. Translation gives CASSHRRSNEKLFF.

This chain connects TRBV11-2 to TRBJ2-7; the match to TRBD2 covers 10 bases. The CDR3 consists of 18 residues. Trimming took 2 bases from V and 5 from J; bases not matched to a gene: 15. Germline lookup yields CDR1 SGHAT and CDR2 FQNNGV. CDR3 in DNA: TGTGCCAGCAGCTTAAACTCTCCTGGGCTAGCGGGGGTCGACGAGCAGTACTTC. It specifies CASSLNSPGLAGVDEQYF.